Included here is one T cell receptor beta chain sequence, with context. The data belong to a study of blood T cell repertoires in COVID-19. Study details: The origin of the acute and convalescent COVID-19 samples was the United States, Italy and Spain.

Cohort placement rested on clinical history that participants reported themselves. Germline CDR1 is SGHTA and CDR2 is FQGTGA. There are 13 residues in the CDR3. Trimming removed 2 bases at V and 4 bases at J, with 6 bases between. In the study's own analysis: Amplifying reference gene primers gave estimates of nucleated cell counts. Some clones are missing from TCRdb's copy, which holds only in-frame ones; the method was immunoSEQ multiplex PCR. The V and J calls and clone size come from that table; D and trimming were worked out from the DNA. This sample has a few hundred thousand clones; over 75% occur once, and the top ten carry over 8%.

The chain recombines TRBV7-3 with TRBJ1-5, with D uncertain. The source is a woman between 40 and 55 years old who had recovered from COVID-19. The sequencing input was PBMCs or T cells enriched from blood (not recorded which). CDR3: CASSLGRNQPQHF. CDR3 in DNA: TGTGCCAGCAGCTTAGGCAGAAATCAGCCCCAGCATTTT.